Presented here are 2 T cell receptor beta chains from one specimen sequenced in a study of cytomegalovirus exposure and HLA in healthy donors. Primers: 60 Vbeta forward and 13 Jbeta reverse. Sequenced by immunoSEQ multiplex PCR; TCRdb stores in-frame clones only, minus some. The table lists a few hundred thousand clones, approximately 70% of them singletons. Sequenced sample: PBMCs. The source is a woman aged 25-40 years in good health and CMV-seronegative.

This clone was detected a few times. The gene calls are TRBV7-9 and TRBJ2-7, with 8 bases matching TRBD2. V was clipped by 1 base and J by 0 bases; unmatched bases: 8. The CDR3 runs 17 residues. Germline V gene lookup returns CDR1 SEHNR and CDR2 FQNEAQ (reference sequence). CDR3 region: CASSLGFSGVVSYEQYF. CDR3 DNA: TGTGCCAGCAGCTTAGGATTTAGCGGGGTTGTCTCCTACGAGCAGTACTTC.

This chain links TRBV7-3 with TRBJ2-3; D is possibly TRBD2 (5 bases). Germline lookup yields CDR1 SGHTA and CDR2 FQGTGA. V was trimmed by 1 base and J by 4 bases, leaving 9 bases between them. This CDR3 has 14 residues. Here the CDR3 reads CASSLNPSPDTQYF. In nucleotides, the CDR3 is TGTGCCAGCAGCTTAAATCCTAGCCCAGATACGCAGTATTTT.